Listed below are T cell receptor beta chains from one sample, sequenced in a study of blood T cell repertoires in COVID-19. Profiled with immunoSEQ multiplex PCR; TCRdb holds only in-frame clones, not every one. The profile covers approximately 140,000 clones, with around three quarters appearing a single time and around 4% taken by the ten largest. Sample: peripheral blood. These receptor sequences come from a man aged 55 to 69 with acute or convalescent COVID-19. Each CDR3 is given with its conserved first and last residue. D genes are given only for firm matches. The size entry is marked missing in some rows and otherwise reads once, few, many or a size class.

D gene: TRBD1
J gene: TRBJ2-6
V gene: TRBV28
clone size: -
CDR3 DNA: TGTGCCAGCAACGAGGGGGCGGTTTTTGGGGCCAACGTCCTGACTTTC
CDR3 protein: CASNEGAVFGANVLTF

D gene: -
J gene: TRBJ1-4
V gene: TRBV4-3
clone size: -
CDR3 DNA: TGCGCCAGCGGGGGGTGGGGAGGTGGAGAAAAACTGTTTTTT
CDR3 protein: CASGGWGGGEKLFF

D gene: TRBD1
J gene: TRBJ1-3
V gene: TRBV6-6
clone size: -
CDR3 DNA: TGTGCCAGCAGTTACGACAGGGGGCGGGACACCATATATTTT
CDR3 protein: CASSYDRGRDTIYF

D gene: -
J gene: TRBJ1-1
V gene: TRBV5-1
clone size: -
CDR3 DNA: TGCGCCAGCGGCAGGGGCAACACTGAAGCTTTCTTT
CDR3 protein: CASGRGNTEAFF

D gene: TRBD1
J gene: TRBJ2-7
V gene: TRBV5-1
clone size: -
CDR3 DNA: TGCGCCAGCAGCCATGACAGGGCAACCTACGAGCAGTACTTC
CDR3 protein: CASSHDRATYEQYF

D gene: -
J gene: TRBJ2-2
V gene: TRBV19
clone size: once
CDR3 DNA: TGTGCCAGTAGTGCACAGACGAACACCGGGGAGCTGTTTTTT
CDR3 protein: CASSAQTNTGELFF

D gene: -
J gene: TRBJ1-2
V gene: TRBV5-1
clone size: -
CDR3 DNA: TGCGCCAGCAGCTTGGGAACAGGTGGCTACACCTTC
CDR3 protein: CASSLGTGGYTF

D gene: -
J gene: TRBJ2-3
V gene: TRBV11-1
clone size: -
CDR3 DNA: TGTGCCAGCAGCGGACGGGACTCTAGCACAGATACGCAGTATTTT
CDR3 protein: CASSGRDSSTDTQYF

D gene: -
J gene: TRBJ1-3
V gene: TRBV28
clone size: -
CDR3 DNA: TGTGCCAGCAGTCCCCCACGGGGTACTGGAAACACCATATATTTT
CDR3 protein: CASSPPRGTGNTIYF

D gene: TRBD1
J gene: TRBJ1-2
V gene: TRBV5-1
clone size: few
CDR3 DNA: TGCGCCAGCAGCCAGGGACAGGACTATGGCTACACCTTC
CDR3 protein: CASSQGQDYGYTF

D gene: TRBD2
J gene: TRBJ2-1
V gene: TRBV6-2/TRBV6-3
clone size: -
CDR3 DNA: TGTGCCAGCAGTACCGGGACGGGGGGGTCGATGGGGCAGTTCTTC
CDR3 protein: CASSTGTGGSMGQFF

D gene: -
J gene: TRBJ2-1
V gene: TRBV19
clone size: once
CDR3 DNA: TGTGCCAGTAATACGGGACACCCCCCAAATGAGCAGTTCTTC
CDR3 protein: CASNTGHPPNEQFF

D gene: TRBD2
J gene: TRBJ2-2
V gene: TRBV10-1
clone size: few
CDR3 DNA: TGCGCCAGCGGAGCCAGGGAGGTGGGAGGGCCAGCCGGGGAGCTGTTTTTT
CDR3 protein: CASGAREVGGPAGELFF

D gene: TRBD2
J gene: TRBJ2-1
V gene: TRBV24-1
clone size: few
CDR3 DNA: TGTGCCACCAGTGATTTTTCTAGGACTAGCGGGAGCGATGAGCAGTTCTTC
CDR3 protein: CATSDFSRTSGSDEQFF

D gene: TRBD1
J gene: TRBJ2-6
V gene: TRBV28
clone size: -
CDR3 DNA: TGTGCCAGCAGTTTGTTAAGGGGGCCTTGGGTCCTGACTTTC
CDR3 protein: CASSLLRGPWVLTF

D gene: -
J gene: TRBJ1-5
V gene: TRBV3-1/TRBV3-2
clone size: -
CDR3 DNA: TGTGCCAGCAGCCTCGGCGGTAGCAATCAGCCCCAGCATTTT
CDR3 protein: CASSLGGSNQPQHF

D gene: -
J gene: TRBJ1-1
V gene: TRBV10-3
clone size: -
CDR3 DNA: TGTGCCATCAGTGAGTCGGATGGGGGCGGGGGCTTCGGGGCTTTCTTT
CDR3 protein: CAISESDGGGGFGAFF

D gene: TRBD2
J gene: TRBJ2-2
V gene: TRBV29-1
clone size: -
CDR3 DNA: TGCAGCGTAGGGAGGGGCGGGGAGCTGTTTTTT
CDR3 protein: CSVGRGGELFF

D gene: TRBD1
J gene: TRBJ2-2
V gene: TRBV24-1
clone size: -
CDR3 DNA: TGTGCCACCAGTGACTCCGGGACAGGGCTTTCCGGGGAGCTGTTTTTT
CDR3 protein: CATSDSGTGLSGELFF

D gene: TRBD1
J gene: TRBJ2-3
V gene: TRBV7-9
clone size: -
CDR3 DNA: TGTGCCAGCAGCCCCCCCGGGACAGGGGGCGCAAATACGCAGTATTTT
CDR3 protein: CASSPPGTGGANTQYF

D gene: TRBD1
J gene: TRBJ1-2
V gene: TRBV6-1
clone size: -
CDR3 DNA: TGTGCCAGCAGTTCCCCGGACAGGGGGTATGGCTACACCTTC
CDR3 protein: CASSSPDRGYGYTF

D gene: TRBD1
J gene: TRBJ1-2
V gene: TRBV28
clone size: once
CDR3 DNA: TGTGCCAGCAGTAGCGGACAGGGGCCGGCTAACTATGGCTACACCTTC
CDR3 protein: CASSSGQGPANYGYTF

D gene: TRBD2
J gene: TRBJ2-7
V gene: TRBV28
clone size: -
CDR3 DNA: TGTGCCAGCAGTCCCACCCTTGGCGGGAGGGCCTACGAGCAGTACTTC
CDR3 protein: CASSPTLGGRAYEQYF

D gene: TRBD2
J gene: TRBJ2-5
V gene: TRBV9
clone size: once
CDR3 DNA: TGTGCCAGCAGCGTAGGGCCTAGCGGGTCTGAAGAGACCCAGTACTTC
CDR3 protein: CASSVGPSGSEETQYF

D gene: TRBD1
J gene: TRBJ2-1
V gene: TRBV6-2/TRBV6-3
clone size: -
CDR3 DNA: TGTGCCAGCAGTGTCCGGGACAGCCTTTACAATGAGCAGTTCTTC
CDR3 protein: CASSVRDSLYNEQFF

D gene: TRBD1
J gene: TRBJ2-7
V gene: TRBV6-6
clone size: -
CDR3 DNA: TGTGCCAGCAGTTACCCCACAGGGGGTAGCCCCTACGAGCAGTACTTC
CDR3 protein: CASSYPTGGSPYEQYF

D gene: -
J gene: TRBJ2-1
V gene: TRBV30
clone size: -
CDR3 DNA: TGTGCCTGGGCTGACTTTACTTCCTACAATGAGCAGTTCTTC
CDR3 protein: CAWADFTSYNEQFF

D gene: -
J gene: TRBJ1-5
V gene: TRBV2
clone size: -
CDR3 DNA: TGTGCCAGCAGCGGCGGGGAGGGAAGCAATCAGCCCCAGCATTTT
CDR3 protein: CASSGGEGSNQPQHF

D gene: TRBD1
J gene: TRBJ1-1
V gene: TRBV4-2
clone size: once
CDR3 DNA: TGTGCCAGCAGCCAAGGAACAGGGGTTGGAGACACTGAAGCTTTCTTT
CDR3 protein: CASSQGTGVGDTEAFF

D gene: -
J gene: TRBJ2-2
V gene: TRBV30
clone size: -
CDR3 DNA: TGTGCCTGGAGTTACAGGTACCTCGGGGAGCTGTTTTTT
CDR3 protein: CAWSYRYLGELFF

D gene: TRBD2
J gene: TRBJ2-2
V gene: TRBV27
clone size: once
CDR3 DNA: TGTGCCAGCCGGACTCTCGGGACTAGCGCGAACACCGGGGAGCTGTTTTTT
CDR3 protein: CASRTLGTSANTGELFF

D gene: -
J gene: TRBJ2-2
V gene: TRBV5-5
clone size: -
CDR3 DNA: TGTGCCAGCAGCTCCCGGGACACAAGGGCCGGGGAGCTGTTTTTT
CDR3 protein: CASSSRDTRAGELFF

D gene: -
J gene: TRBJ2-7
V gene: TRBV5-6
clone size: once
CDR3 DNA: TGTGCCAGCAGCTCCCTGATCGGGATCGAGCAGTACTTC
CDR3 protein: CASSSLIGIEQYF

D gene: -
J gene: TRBJ2-1
V gene: TRBV28
clone size: -
CDR3 DNA: TGTGCCAGCAGTTACCCGGGACTGCCCCCCTGGGTTTCCCACAATGAGCAGTTCTTC
CDR3 protein: CASSYPGLPPWVSHNEQFF

D gene: -
J gene: TRBJ1-5
V gene: TRBV27
clone size: -
CDR3 DNA: TGTGCCAGCAGTTTAACGGTCAATCAGCCCCAGCATTTT
CDR3 protein: CASSLTVNQPQHF

D gene: TRBD1
J gene: TRBJ1-1
V gene: TRBV18
clone size: -
CDR3 DNA: TGTGCCAGCTCACCCCAAGGACAGGGGTTTTTTGGGGCTTTCTTT
CDR3 protein: CASSPQGQGFFGAFF

D gene: -
J gene: TRBJ1-3
V gene: TRBV7-2
clone size: -
CDR3 DNA: TGTGCCAGCAGCTTAGTGTCCTCGTTCTCTGGAAACACCATATATTTT
CDR3 protein: CASSLVSSFSGNTIYF

D gene: -
J gene: TRBJ1-4
V gene: TRBV6-1
clone size: -
CDR3 DNA: TGTGCCAGCAGTGAATCAGCACTAGCAACTAATGAAAAACTGTTTTTT
CDR3 protein: CASSESALATNEKLFF

D gene: TRBD1
J gene: TRBJ2-1
V gene: TRBV5-1
clone size: -
CDR3 DNA: TGCGCCAGCAGCTGGGCCGGGACAGATCCCAATGAGCAGTTCTTC
CDR3 protein: CASSWAGTDPNEQFF

D gene: TRBD1
J gene: TRBJ2-1
V gene: TRBV7-3
clone size: many
CDR3 DNA: TGTGCCAGCAGCTTGGACAGGGGGCCCAGCTCCTACAATGAGCAGTTCTTC
CDR3 protein: CASSLDRGPSSYNEQFF

D gene: -
J gene: TRBJ2-3
V gene: TRBV5-1
clone size: few
CDR3 DNA: TGCGCCAGCAGCTTGGTTCCGGGTTCTAGCACAGATACGCAGTATTTT
CDR3 protein: CASSLVPGSSTDTQYF